This T cell receptor (beta chain) appears in the sequencing data of a study of cytomegalovirus exposure and HLA in healthy donors. Study-level findings and limits: TCR beta V- and J-gene trimming, according to a later analysis, was linked to a missense DCLRE1C variant. The listing of 160 or so TCR beta chains classed them as cytomegalovirus-associated.

The sample holds a few counts of this clone. The antigen remains unidentified. Germline values: CDR1 SNHLY, CDR2 FYNNEI. The CDR3 totals 16 residues. Trimming took 7 bases from V and 7 from J; bases not matched to a gene: 17. The PCR ran on 60 Vbeta and 13 Jbeta primers. The repertoire was sequenced with immunoSEQ multiplex PCR; TCRdb's copy has only in-frame clones and lacks some. The table has roughly 78,000 clones, 65% to 70% seen once. This sequence joins TRBV2 and TRBJ1-2; 8 positions match TRBD1. This receptor was obtained from a man aged 35 to 55 in good health and CMV-seropositive. Sequenced sample: PBMCs. CDR3 nucleotides: TGTGCCAGCATAGAGGAACGGGGCAGGGGGCTTTTTGGCTACACCTTC. Protein sequence: CASIEERGRGLFGYTF.